A single T cell receptor beta chain is shown here with its context. This clone was seen just once. Its antigen is not yet known. No qualities accompany the bases; no much larger clone lies one base away. Whole blood was collected in K2EDTA tubes by collaborating institutions according to the institutions' own protocols. For TCRbeta analysis, collaborators shipped samples as frozen whole blood, isolated PBMCs, or DNA extracted from either of those sample types. Based on the germline V gene, the CDR1 and CDR2 sequences are KGHSH and LQKENI. From cysteine to phenylalanine, the CDR3 is 18 amino acids long. Just the 54-base CDR3 DNA is kept, in frame starting at base 1. Clipping removes 2 bases from V and 2 bases from J, with 8 as the unmatched junction base count. These data are taken from a study of blood T cell repertoires in COVID-19 (dated by TCRdb to 2018 to 2021). About the full investigation: Collaborator samples came from the United States, Italy and Spain and covered acute and convalescent phases of COVID-19. The material from the prospective study consisted of cDNA or gDNA derived from T cells, B-cell-depleted T cells, or PBMCs. Subjects who had been exposed to COVID-19, were actively infected with it, or had recovered from it provided the deeply sampled blood TCRbeta repertoires that made up the dataset. The repertoires were released in a freely available public database intended as a resource for research on the immune response to SARS-CoV-2. Samples came from the ongoing ImmuneRACE study (first 160 participants) plus 1,254 subjects from 6 global collaborators. A de-identified subject ID, COVID-19 status, age in years and sex were almost always included in the sample metadata. Where available, HLA class I and class II types were taken from metadata supplied by the sample provider and were not determined by assay-based typing.

TCRbeta CDR3 regions were amplified from genomic DNA by means of the immunoSEQ Assay, a bias-controlled multiplex PCR. As for the authors' bioinformatics: The number of nucleated cells in each sample was estimated from the amplification of reference gene primers within the assay. Sequence reads were collapsed and filtered to measure the absolute abundance of every unique TCRbeta CDR3 rearrangement. For each sample, productive Simpson clonality was calculated as the square root of Simpson's diversity index over productive rearrangements. TCRdb stores this immuneACCESS table with in-frame sequences only. Part of the clones is absent; in the studies checked, under half of the shortfall reflects unresolved V genes, and no reason is known for the rest. That table supplies the V and J calls and clone size; D and trimming were determined from the DNA. Recorded for this sample are over 45,000 clones; about four fifths of them occurred a single time. The top ten constitute over 5% of the sample.

What the authors observed across the whole study: The amount of clinical and demographic metadata varied by source and participant and was provided uncurated.

The receptor's source is a woman of 80 years or more with acute or convalescent COVID-19. The specimen was peripheral blood. The rearranged segments are TRBV18 and TRBJ1-3; 11 bases in between match TRBD1. The CDR3: CASSPTPGQGAAGNTIYF. The DNA is TGTGCCAGCTCACCAACCCCCGGACAGGGGGCGGCTGGAAACACCATATATTTT.